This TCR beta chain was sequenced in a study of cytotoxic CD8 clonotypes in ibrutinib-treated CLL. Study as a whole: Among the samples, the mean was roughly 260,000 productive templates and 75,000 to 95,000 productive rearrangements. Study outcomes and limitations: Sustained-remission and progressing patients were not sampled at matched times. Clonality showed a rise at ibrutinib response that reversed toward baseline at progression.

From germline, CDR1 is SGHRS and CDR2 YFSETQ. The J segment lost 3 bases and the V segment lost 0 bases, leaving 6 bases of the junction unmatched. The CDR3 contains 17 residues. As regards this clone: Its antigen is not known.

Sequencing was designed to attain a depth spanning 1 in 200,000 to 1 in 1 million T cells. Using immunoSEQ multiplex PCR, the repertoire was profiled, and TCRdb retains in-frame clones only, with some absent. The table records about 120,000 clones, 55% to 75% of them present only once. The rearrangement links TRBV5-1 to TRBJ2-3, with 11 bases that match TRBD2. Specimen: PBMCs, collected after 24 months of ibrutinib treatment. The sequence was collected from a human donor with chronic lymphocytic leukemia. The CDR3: CASSLGLAGGSTDTQYF. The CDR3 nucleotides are TGCGCCAGCAGCTTGGGGCTAGCGGGGGGTTCTACAGATACGCAGTATTTT.